Below, one TCR beta chain is given with its context. Its cognate antigen is unknown. This CDR3 is built from 14 residues. CDR1 and CDR2 (germline): LNHDA, SQIVND (reference sequence). The V gene lost 4 bases and the J gene lost 2 bases, with 11 bases spanning the gap. The sample's time point: pretreatment peripheral blood. Metastatic or locally advanced urothelial carcinoma was present in the patients. Pretreatment and on-treatment blood mononuclear cell samples were taken, totaling between 1 and 8 time points per patient. This entry belongs to a study of PD-L1 blockade in urothelial cancer. Study-wide background: Blood was evaluated 3 weeks (second dose) and 6 weeks after therapy began.

Study outcomes and limitations: Sub-median blood TCR clonality before treatment predicted longer survival.

The repertoire was sequenced with immunoSEQ multiplex PCR; TCRdb's copy has only in-frame clones and lacks some. Of 72,000 or so clones listed, approximately 86% are singletons. The chain links TRBV19 to TRBJ1-2, with D tentatively TRBD1 (5 bases). The clonotype comes from a man between 60 and 70 years old with urothelial cancer. The source material was PBMCs, sampled around atezolizumab (anti-PD-L1) treatment. The CDR3 sequence: CASSSGGENYGYTF. CDR3 coding DNA: TGTGCCAGTAGTAGCGGAGGGGAAAACTATGGCTACACCTTC.